Listed here are 32 T cell receptor beta chains from one sample, sequenced in a study of blood T cell repertoires in COVID-19. This table comes from immunoSEQ multiplex PCR, and its TCRdb copy is limited to in-frame clones, with some not included. The table includes 200,000 or so clones, roughly nine tenths detected once. The sequencing sample was made of peripheral blood. Every receptor here comes from a man aged 35-49 years with active or convalescent COVID-19.

This clone was observed a single time. The rearrangement links TRBV7-2 to TRBJ1-4, with D possibly matching TRBD1 (5 bases). This CDR3 region has 14 residues. Trimming took 1 base from V and 8 from J, leaving 11 bases between them. In germline, CDR1 is SGHTA, CDR2 FQGNSA. As DNA, the CDR3 is TGTGCCAGCAGCTTAGGCGGGGGAGGCGAAAAACTGTTTTTT. Protein sequence: CASSLGGGGEKLFF.

The chain employs TRBV5-8 and TRBJ2-1, with 8 bases fitting TRBD2. Germline CDR1 is SGHTS and CDR2 is YDEGEE. The CDR3 is made up of 16 amino acids. V trimming: 0 bases; J trimming: 4 bases; junction bases outside the gene matches: 6. The CDR3 region has the DNA TGTGCCAGCAGCTTGGTCAGGTCGGGGGGGTACAATGAGCAGTTCTTC. It specifies CASSLVRSGGYNEQFF.

The chain carries TRBV5-4 and TRBJ2-3, with 9 bases aligning to TRBD2. V trimming: 0 bases; J trimming: 4 bases; junction bases outside the gene matches: 6. The CDR3 is made up of 16 amino acids. Germline loops: CDR1 SGHNT, CDR2 YYREEE (reference sequence). This CDR3 reads CASSLVPSGDSDTQYF. CDR3 sequence (DNA): TGTGCCAGCAGCTTGGTTCCTAGCGGGGACTCAGATACGCAGTATTTT.

This chain joins TRBV28 and TRBJ1-5; 12 bases map to TRBD1. Germline V gene data show CDR1 as MDHEN and CDR2 as SYDVKM. The J segment lost 0 bases and the V segment lost 5 bases, leaving 14 bases of the junction unmatched. The CDR3 consists of 20 residues. CDR3 DNA sequence: TGTGCCAGCAGTATCGGTGGGGGGACAGGGGGCGCGGGTAGCAATCAGCCCCAGCATTTT. This codes for CASSIGGGTGGAGSNQPQHF. The variable domain in full, completed from reference TRBV28 and TRBJ1-5, reads DVKVTQSSRYLVKRTGEKVFLECVQDMDHENMFWYRQDPGLGLRLIYFSYDVKMKEKGDIPEGYSVSREKKERFSLILESASTNQTSMYLCASSIGGGTGGAGSNQPQHFGDGTRLSIL.

The chain is built from TRBV6-5 and TRBJ2-3, with 7 bases lining up with TRBD2. The germline V gene has CDR1 MNHEY and CDR2 SVGAGI. V trimming: 3 bases; J trimming: 5 bases; junction bases outside the gene matches: 8. CDR3 length: 15 amino acids. Here the CDR3 reads CASSYTRGVGDTQYF. In nucleotides, the CDR3 is TGTGCCAGCAGTTATACCCGGGGGGTGGGAGATACGCAGTATTTT.

The chain recombines TRBV18 with TRBJ2-7; TRBD2 aligns across 11 bases. The V gene's germline CDR1 is KGHSH and CDR2 LQKENI. V lost 5 bases to trimming and J lost 3 bases; unmatched junction nucleotides: 3. This CDR3 region has 14 residues. The CDR3 here is CASSSTSGIYEQYF. The CDR3 DNA reads as TGTGCCAGCTCATCGACTAGCGGGATCTACGAGCAGTACTTC.

Here the CDR3 reads CASSPGGGTEAFF. The CDR3, as DNA: TGCGCCAGCAGTCCCGGTGGGGGCACCGAAGCTTTCTTT. The chain uses TRBV5-1 and TRBJ1-1, with a tentative D call TRBD1 (6 bases). V shed 5 bases and J shed 8 bases, with 16 bases lying between them. From germline, CDR1 is SGHRS and CDR2 YFSETQ. There are 13 residues in the CDR3.

J is TRBJ1-1 and V is TRBV6-5; 8 nucleotides align to TRBD1. Germline CDR1 is MNHEY and CDR2 is SVGAGI. The ends lost 5 bases at V and 6 bases at J; junction bases unmatched: 8. This CDR3 comprises 14 residues. The CDR3 DNA follows: TGTGCCAGCAGTCCCGGGACAGGAGGATCTGAAGCTTTCTTT. Amino acid sequence: CASSPGTGGSEAFF.

This chain connects TRBV28 to TRBJ2-6; TRBD1 aligns across 8 bases. Trimming removed 6 bases from V and 2 bases from J; junction bases left unmatched: 12. Germline assignment: CDR1 MDHEN and CDR2 SYDVKM. The length of the CDR3 is 18 residues. The CDR3 here is CASRLDRVKVAGANVLTF. The DNA of the CDR3 is TGTGCCAGCAGGCTGGACAGGGTAAAGGTCGCTGGGGCCAACGTCCTGACTTTC.

The chain joins TRBV4-2 to TRBJ2-1, with a weak D call TRBD2 (6 bases). Germline values: CDR1 LGHNA, CDR2 YNFKEQ. Trimming took off 0 bases at V and 10 bases at J, with 19 bases between the two ends. CDR3 size: 16 residues. The CDR3, as DNA: TGTGCCAGCAGCCAAGAGTGGGTAGCGGAAAACGGGGAGCAGTTCTTC. Translation: CASSQEWVAENGEQFF.

V is TRBV14 and J is TRBJ2-2; perhaps TRBD1 as D (6 bases). V was trimmed by 3 bases and J by 1 base, leaving 18 bases between them. The CDR3 has 18 amino acids. CDR1 and CDR2 from the germline V gene are SGHDN and FVKESK. CDR3 DNA sequence: TGTGCCAGCAGCCATCCACTGTGGGGACATCAGAACACCGGGGAGCTGTTTTTT. This encodes CASSHPLWGHQNTGELFF.

This chain connects TRBV5-4 to TRBJ1-1; 11 positions agree with TRBD1. The germline V gene has CDR1 SGHNT and CDR2 YYREEE (reference sequence). J was trimmed by 3 bases and V by 5 bases; bases with no gene match: 9. The CDR3 consists of 16 residues. This CDR3 reads CASRSGTGGIYTEAFF. CDR3 in DNA: TGTGCCAGCAGGTCCGGGACAGGGGGTATTTACACTGAAGCTTTCTTT.

The chain recombines TRBV6-5 with TRBJ1-1, with D tentatively TRBD1 (5 bases). V was trimmed by 3 bases and J by 2 bases, leaving 7 bases between them. The CDR3 length is 13 residues. The V gene's germline CDR1 is MNHEY and CDR2 SVGAGI. CDR3 sequence (DNA): TGTGCCAGCAGTTATTGGGGCAACACTGAAGCTTTCTTT. It translates to CASSYWGNTEAFF.

Note on this clone: The same CDR3 also results from other DNA sequences found in this sample. V usage is TRBV28 and J usage is TRBJ1-2; the D gene is possibly TRBD1 (6 bases). V lost 6 bases and J lost 7, with 15 bases in between. Germline CDR1 reads MDHEN; CDR2 reads SYDVKM. This CDR3 has 13 amino acids. CDR3 amino acids: CASSGRGVGGYTF. The DNA for the CDR3 is TGTGCCAGCAGCGGCAGGGGTGTGGGTGGCTACACCTTC.

This clone has just one count. The chain employs TRBV2 and TRBJ2-3; 8 nucleotides match TRBD2. CDR1 and CDR2 (germline): SNHLY, FYNNEI. Germline trimming cut 7 bases from V and 7 bases from J; bases unmatched to any gene: 7. The CDR3 spans 13 residues. CDR3 protein: CASKAGASNTQYF. In nucleotides, the CDR3 is TGTGCCAGCAAAGCGGGGGCATCAAATACGCAGTATTTT.

This clone was found once. This sequence joins TRBV27 and TRBJ2-3; 13 nucleotides align to TRBD2. V dropped 5 bases and J dropped 4; count of bases not matched to a gene: 12. CDR3 length: 18 amino acids. Germline V gene data show CDR1 as MNHEY and CDR2 as SMNVEV (reference sequence). The CDR3 DNA reads TGTGCCAGCAGTCTCGGGACTAGCGGGGTCCTTAGGCCAGATACGCAGTATTTT. Protein: CASSLGTSGVLRPDTQYF.

This clone was counted many times. The genes are TRBV5-1 and TRBJ1-2; D may be TRBD1 (6 bases). The V end was cut by 0 bases, the J end by 10 bases, with 13 bases between. Germline-derived CDR1 and CDR2 are SGHRS and YFSETQ. The CDR3 extends over 13 amino acids. CDR3 residues: CASSLDIAGDYTF. CDR3 in DNA: TGCGCCAGCAGCTTGGATATAGCAGGGGACTACACCTTC.

The chain combines TRBV12-3 or TRBV12-4 with TRBJ1-1; TRBD1 might be the D (6 bases). CDR3 length: 13 amino acids. Trimming shortened V by 6 bases and J by 0 bases, and 8 bases separated the two germline ends. Here the CDR3 reads CASRRTVNTEAFF. The CDR3 DNA follows: TGTGCCAGCAGGCGGACAGTGAACACTGAAGCTTTCTTT.

This clone has only one observation. V and J are TRBV6-5 and TRBJ1-2, with 11 bases fitting TRBD1. Germline CDR1 is MNHEY and CDR2 is SVGAGI. V dropped 5 bases and J dropped 7; count of bases not matched to a gene: 9. The CDR3 length is 15 residues. The CDR3 sequence: CASSPGQGASRGYTF. The CDR3 DNA follows: TGTGCCAGCAGTCCTGGACAGGGGGCATCGCGTGGCTACACCTTC.

The sample holds a few counts of this clone. At one boundary the junction diverges from the germline segment, which might be a read error. This chain links TRBV7-9 with TRBJ2-4, with a possible D match to TRBD2 (6 bases). The CDR3 loop spans 12 amino acids. The V gene's germline CDR1 is SEHNR and CDR2 FQNEAQ (reference sequence). The CDR3 loop is CASSFSAGPPHF. The CDR3 coding sequence is TGTGCCAGCAGCTTCTCCGCGGGACCTCCCCACTTC. The entire variable domain, with the rest obtained from reference TRBV7-9 and TRBJ2-4, is as follows: DTGVSQNPRHKITKRGQNVTFRCDPISEHNRLYWYRQTLGQGPEFLTYFQNEAQLEKSRLLSDRFSAERPKGSFSTLEIQRTEQGDSAMYLCASSFSAGPPHFGAGTRLSVL.

This clone was recorded once. The chain uses TRBV24-1 and TRBJ2-2; D is ambiguous. V shed 0 bases and J shed 8 bases, with 6 bases lying between them. Germline CDR1 KGHDR, CDR2 SFDVKD. This CDR3 spans 13 amino acids. The DNA of the CDR3 is TGTGCCACCAGTGATTTGTATTATGGGGAGCTGTTTTTT. It encodes CATSDLYYGELFF.

The rearrangement uses TRBV19 and TRBJ1-1; 9 bases line up with TRBD1. This CDR3 has 15 amino acids. Germline CDR1 reads LNHDA; CDR2 reads SQIVND (reference sequence). V was pared by 4 bases and J by 6 bases, with 9 bases of the junction left unmatched. The CDR3 DNA is TGTGCCAGTAGTACCCGGGGACAGGGCCTAGCTGAAGCTTTCTTT. This encodes CASSTRGQGLAEAFF.

This clone was picked up many times. The genes are TRBV29-1 and TRBJ1-1; a possible D gene is TRBD1 (6 bases). Germline CDR1 reads SQVTM; CDR2 reads ANQGSEA. The CDR3 has 12 residues. CDR3 bases: TGCGGTGGGGGGGCCTCGAACACTGAAGCTTTCTTT. It encodes CGGGASNTEAFF.

CDR3 region: CASTGSTDTQYF. DNA for the CDR3: TGTGCCAGCACAGGAAGCACAGATACGCAGTATTTT. This chain connects TRBV6-6 to TRBJ2-3, with D unclear. V lost 7 bases and J lost 0, with 5 bases in between. From germline, CDR1 is MNHNY and CDR2 SVGAGI (reference sequence). The CDR3 consists of 12 residues.

The V gene is TRBV7-2, the J gene TRBJ2-3; D remains ambiguous. Trimming took 2 bases from V and 3 from J, leaving 9 bases between them. This CDR3 is built from 14 residues. Germline loops: CDR1 SGHTA, CDR2 FQGNSA. This CDR3 reads CASSLTRGTDTQYF. In DNA form, the CDR3 reads TGTGCCAGCAGCTTAACCCGAGGAACAGATACGCAGTATTTT.

The rearrangement joins TRBV20-1 to TRBJ2-6; D is possibly TRBD2 (6 bases). The CDR3 runs 15 residues. Trimming cost V 3 bases and J 1 base, with 10 bases left between them. Germline-derived CDR1 and CDR2 are DFQATT and SNEGSKA (reference sequence). CDR3 sequence (DNA): TGCAGTGCTAGTTCGCGGGATTCTGGGGCCAACGTCCTGACTTTC. Translation: CSASSRDSGANVLTF.

The V call is TRBV4-1, the J call TRBJ1-4; D is perhaps TRBD1 (6 bases). Trimming removed 1 base from V and 4 bases from J, with 16 bases in between. Per the germline V gene, CDR1 is MGHRA and CDR2 is YSYEKL. The CDR3 sequence is 17 residues long. CDR3 nucleotide sequence: TGCGCCAGCAGCCAAGGGGCAGGGGACGGATATAATGAAAAACTGTTTTTT. It is translated as CASSQGAGDGYNEKLFF.

The chain uses TRBV7-2 and TRBJ1-2, with TRBD1 matching over 8 bases. The CDR3 consists of 13 residues. Germline V CDR1 and CDR2: SGHTA, FQGNSA. V was clipped by 5 bases and J by 8 bases; unmatched bases: 7. The CDR3 DNA is TGTGCCAGCAGCCCGACAGGGGCTCTAGGCTACACCTTC. Its translation: CASSPTGALGYTF. Combining the CDR3 with reference TRBV7-2 and TRBJ1-2 gives the whole variable domain GAGVSQSPSNKVTEKGKDVELRCDPISGHTALYWYRQSLGQGLEFLIYFQGNSAPDKSGLPSDRFSAERTGGSVSTLTIQRTQQEDSAVYLCASSPTGALGYTFGSGTRLTVV.

This clone was recorded a few times. This sequence joins TRBV28 and TRBJ1-5; 7 bases map to TRBD1. The CDR3 sequence is 20 residues long. V shed 1 base, J shed 4 bases, and the junction held 19 bases outside the gene matches. In germline, CDR1 is MDHEN, CDR2 SYDVKM. This chain's CDR3 is CASSLFLQRRGGDRNQPQHF. The CDR3 bases are TGTGCCAGCAGTTTATTTCTCCAAAGAAGAGGGGGCGATCGAAATCAGCCCCAGCATTTT.

V usage is TRBV2 and J usage is TRBJ1-1, with no clear D. CDR1 is SNHLY, CDR2 FYNNEI, per germline. Trimming stripped 11 bases from V and 1 base from J, with 14 bases between. This CDR3 has 13 residues. In nucleotides, the CDR3 is TGTGCCTCGACTCCGGAGGGGAACACTGAAGCTTTCTTT. Its protein is CASTPEGNTEAFF.

The rearrangement joins TRBV4-2 to TRBJ2-3, with 13 bases identical to TRBD2. The V segment lost 3 bases and the J segment 2 bases; nucleotides outside the gene matches: 2. The germline gives CDR1 LGHNA, CDR2 YNFKEQ. The CDR3 is made up of 16 amino acids. The CDR3, as DNA: TGTGCCAGCAGCCACGGACTAGCGGGGGCCACAGATACGCAGTATTTT. This codes for CASSHGLAGATDTQYF.

The rearrangement links TRBV6-1 to TRBJ2-1, with 13 nucleotides matching TRBD2. Germline V gene data show CDR1 as MNHNS and CDR2 as SASEGT. The J segment lost 7 bases and the V segment lost 2 bases, leaving 2 bases of the junction unmatched. The CDR3 covers 15 residues. The CDR3 here is CASSEQLAGGNEQFF. As DNA, the CDR3 is TGTGCCAGCAGTGAACAACTAGCGGGGGGGAATGAGCAGTTCTTC.